A selection of T cell receptor beta chains follows, all from one sample in a study of blood T cell repertoires in COVID-19. This table comes from immunoSEQ multiplex PCR, and its TCRdb copy is limited to in-frame clones, with some not included. This sample has just under 20,000 clones, with roughly 85% found just once. The sequencing sample was made of peripheral blood. All receptors derive from a human donor with active COVID-19. The donor label of this sample is uncertain. CDR3s include the opening cysteine and the closing phenylalanine or tryptophan. The D gene is left open where the match is weak. Expanded clones are given a class, and other clones once, few, many or no size at all.

CDR3 DNA | CDR3 protein | clone size | J gene | D gene | V gene
TGTGCCAGCAGTTACTCGCCTCCGGACATTGGCTACACCTTC | CASSYSPPDIGYTF | NA | TRBJ1-2 | NA | TRBV6-2/TRBV6-3
TGCGCCAGCAGCCCTTCGAGGACTAGCGGGGCTCCGAGGGAGACCCAGTACTTC | CASSPSRTSGAPRETQYF | NA | TRBJ2-5 | TRBD2 | TRBV5-1
TGTGCCAGTAGTATAAGGGGACAGAACTACGATGAGCAGTACTTC | CASSIRGQNYDEQYF | once | TRBJ2-7 | TRBD1 | TRBV19
TGTGCCAGCAGCTTGGAGGGCCAGGGGTGGGGAAACACCATATATTTT | CASSLEGQGWGNTIYF | once | TRBJ1-3 | NA | TRBV5-5
TGTGCCAGCAGCCAAATTTTCGTCGGGAGCTCTGGAAACACCATATATTTT | CASSQIFVGSSGNTIYF | NA | TRBJ1-3 | NA | TRBV3-1/TRBV3-2
TGTGCCAGTAGTCCGCGAACCTCTAGCGGGAGGTTCACAGATACGCAGTATTTT | CASSPRTSSGRFTDTQYF | NA | TRBJ2-3 | TRBD2 | TRBV19
TGTGCCAGCAGCCAGGGACAGGGGGTTGGCTACACCTTC | CASSQGQGVGYTF | NA | TRBJ1-2 | TRBD1 | TRBV3-1/TRBV3-2
TGTGCCAGCTTATACAGGGGAATGAACACTGAAGCTTTCTTT | CASLYRGMNTEAFF | NA | TRBJ1-1 | TRBD1 | TRBV2
TGCGCCAGCAGCTTGACAGGGGGCACCGGGGAGCTGTTTTTT | CASSLTGGTGELFF | once | TRBJ2-2 | TRBD1 | TRBV5-1
TGTGCCTGGAGCGGGTCTATAGGAGAAAAACTGTTTTTT | CAWSGSIGEKLFF | NA | TRBJ1-4 | NA | TRBV30
TGTGCCAGCAAGGGGGCCCACAATGAGCAGTTCTTC | CASKGAHNEQFF | NA | TRBJ2-1 | TRBD1 | TRBV27
TGTGCCAGCAGCCCTAGAGGTGGACAGGGGAACAATGAGCAGTTCTTC | CASSPRGGQGNNEQFF | large | TRBJ2-1 | TRBD1 | TRBV9
TGTGCCAGCAGCTTCAGACAGGGGGCTGGTCTCGCCGTCGGAAACACCATATATTTT | CASSFRQGAGLAVGNTIYF | NA | TRBJ1-3 | TRBD1 | TRBV7-2
TGTGCCAGCAGTGGTGGGGGGGGCCGTAATGAAAAACTGTTTTTT | CASSGGGGRNEKLFF | NA | TRBJ1-4 | NA | TRBV28
TGTGCCAGCAGTGGACTAGCGGGGGGTCAAGAGACCCAGTACTTC | CASSGLAGGQETQYF | NA | TRBJ2-5 | TRBD2 | TRBV2
TGTGCCAGCAGCTTGGATAGCCAGAACACTGAAGCTTTCTTT | CASSLDSQNTEAFF | once | TRBJ1-1 | NA | TRBV5-4
TGTGCCAGCAGTGACAGAGACACCGGGGAGCTGTTTTTT | CASSDRDTGELFF | large | TRBJ2-2 | NA | TRBV6-4
TGCGCCAGCAGCCTACCGGGACAGAGCACAGATACGCAGTATTTT | CASSLPGQSTDTQYF | NA | TRBJ2-3 | TRBD1 | TRBV4-1
TGTGCCAGCAGCGTTTTAGCGTACGACAATGAGCAGTTCTTC | CASSVLAYDNEQFF | NA | TRBJ2-1 | NA | TRBV2
TGTGCCAGCAGCGACCGAGGTTTGGCGGGAGGACAAGAGACCCAGTACTTC | CASSDRGLAGGQETQYF | NA | TRBJ2-5 | TRBD2 | TRBV5-4
TGTGCCAGCAGTTTCAGGGGGCCGCCTAATGAAAAACTGTTTTTT | CASSFRGPPNEKLFF | NA | TRBJ1-4 | TRBD1 | TRBV27
TGTGCCAGCAGCAGGGCGACTAGCGGGAGTACAGATACGCAGTATTTT | CASSRATSGSTDTQYF | NA | TRBJ2-3 | TRBD2 | TRBV9
TGTGCCACCAGTGATGCACAGATAAACTATGGCTACACCTTC | CATSDAQINYGYTF | NA | TRBJ1-2 | NA | TRBV24-1
TGCACCAGCAGCCTAAGGAGCGTCGCCGGGGAGCTGTTTTTT | CTSSLRSVAGELFF | NA | TRBJ2-2 | NA | TRBV1
TGCGCCAGCAGCCGTATCGGACAGGGGGCGATTCTGTCTAATTACGAGCAGTACTTC | CASSRIGQGAILSNYEQYF | NA | TRBJ2-7 | TRBD1 | TRBV4-1
TGTGCCAGTAGTATTCTAGCGGGGATCGAAACGGATACGCAGTATTTT | CASSILAGIETDTQYF | NA | TRBJ2-3 | TRBD2 | TRBV19
TGTGCCAGCAGCTTAGTTCCAGGGGTTGGTACCATTCAGTACTTC | CASSLVPGVGTIQYF | NA | TRBJ2-4 | NA | TRBV11-3
TGTGCCAGTAGCACTAGCGGTAAACGTTACAATGAGCAGTTCTTC | CASSTSGKRYNEQFF | NA | TRBJ2-1 | TRBD2 | TRBV19
TGTGCCAGTAGTCACACCAAGAAGAACACTGAAGCTTTCTTT | CASSHTKKNTEAFF | once | TRBJ1-1 | NA | TRBV19
TGTGCCAGCAGCGAGAGATCGGGTATGGTCTCTGGAAACACCATATATTTT | CASSERSGMVSGNTIYF | NA | TRBJ1-3 | NA | TRBV9
TGCGCCAGCAGCTTGTTGGGGGGTCTAGGGAACACTGAAGCTTTCTTT | CASSLLGGLGNTEAFF | NA | TRBJ1-1 | NA | TRBV5-1
TGTGCCAGCAGTTACTCGACTGGCAGTTACAATGAGCAGTTCTTC | CASSYSTGSYNEQFF | few | TRBJ2-1 | NA | TRBV6-6
TGTGCCAGCAGTTCCTTACAGGGTCAGGGCTACGAGCAGTACTTC | CASSSLQGQGYEQYF | NA | TRBJ2-7 | NA | TRBV6-6